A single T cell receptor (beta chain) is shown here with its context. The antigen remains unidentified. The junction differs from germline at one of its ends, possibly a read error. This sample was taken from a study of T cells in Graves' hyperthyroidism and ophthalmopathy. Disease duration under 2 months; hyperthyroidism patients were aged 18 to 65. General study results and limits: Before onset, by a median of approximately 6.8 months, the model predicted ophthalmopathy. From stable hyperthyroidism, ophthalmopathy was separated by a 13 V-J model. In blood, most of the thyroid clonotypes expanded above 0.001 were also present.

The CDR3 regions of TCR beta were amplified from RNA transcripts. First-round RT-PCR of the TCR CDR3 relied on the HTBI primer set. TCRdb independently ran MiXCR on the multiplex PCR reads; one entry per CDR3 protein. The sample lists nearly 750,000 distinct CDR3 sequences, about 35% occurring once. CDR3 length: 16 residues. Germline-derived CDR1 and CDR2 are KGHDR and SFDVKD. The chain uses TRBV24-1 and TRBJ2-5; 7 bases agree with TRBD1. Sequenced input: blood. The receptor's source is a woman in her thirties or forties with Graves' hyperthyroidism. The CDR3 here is CASSSFARGQPETQYF. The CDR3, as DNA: TGTGCCAGCAGTTCATTCGCGAGGGGACAGCCCGAGACCCAGTACTTC.